The 28 T cell receptor beta chains below all came from one sample that was sequenced in a study of T cell changes during pregnancy in multiple sclerosis. Method: immunoSEQ multiplex PCR; TCRdb's copy keeps in-frame clones and lacks some. Here the sample spans 40,000 to 60,000 clones, over 80% being singletons. The sample in question was CD4+ T cells from peripheral blood mononuclear cells, obtained in the third trimester of pregnancy. The origin of the receptors is a female donor with multiple sclerosis, enrolled in a pregnancy study.

J is TRBJ2-7 and V is TRBV6-1; possible D gene TRBD2, 6 bases. Between the trimmed V and J ends, which lost 5 bases and 1 base, there was a span of 9 bases. Looked up from germline, CDR1 is MNHNS and CDR2 is SASEGT. The CDR3 is 13 residues long. The CDR3 sequence is CASSRELSYEQYF. As DNA, the CDR3 is TGTGCCAGCAGTCGGGAGCTGTCCTACGAGCAGTACTTC.

This rearrangement joins TRBV5-8 to TRBJ2-6; possible D gene TRBD1, 5 bases. The germline V and J ends were trimmed by 0 bases and 0 bases, with 10 bases remaining between them. The CDR3 length is 17 residues. Germline V gene lookup returns CDR1 SGHTS and CDR2 YDEGEE. CDR3 nucleotide sequence: TGTGCCAGCAGCTTGGGACAGCTCCTCTCTGGGGCCAACGTCCTGACTTTC. Its protein is CASSLGQLLSGANVLTF.

This rearrangement joins TRBV6-6 to TRBJ1-3; D not certain. The CDR3 spans 15 residues. The V gene's germline CDR1 is MNHNY and CDR2 SVGAGI (reference sequence). Deletions cut 3 bases from V and 4 bases from J, with 13 bases between. CDR3 nucleotide sequence: TGTGCCAGCAGTTATTCCGCAGGTTTGGGAAACACCATATATTTT. It encodes CASSYSAGLGNTIYF.

V gene TRBV5-4 combines with J gene TRBJ2-3, with D hard to call. CDR3 length: 15 amino acids. The ends were cut back, 2 bases at V and 3 bases at J, with 13 bases in the middle. CDR1 SGHNT and CDR2 YYREEE come from the germline V gene (reference sequence). CDR3: CASSFTDWKTDTQYF. The CDR3 DNA reads as TGTGCCAGCAGCTTCACTGACTGGAAAACAGATACGCAGTATTTT.

This clone was counted once. V gene TRBV5-6 combines with J gene TRBJ1-1; tentative D call: TRBD1 (5 bases). The CDR3 extends over 15 amino acids. CDR1 is SGHDT and CDR2 is YYEEEE in the germline V gene. V lost 0 bases, J lost 6 bases, and 15 bases lay in between. This chain's CDR3 is CASSLVPGLISEAFF. DNA for the CDR3: TGTGCCAGCAGCTTGGTACCAGGGTTAATTTCTGAAGCTTTCTTT. The whole variable domain, remainder taken from reference TRBV5-6 and TRBJ1-1, is DAGVTQSPTHLIKTRGQQVTLRCSPKSGHDTVSWYQQALGQGPQFIFQYYEEEERQRGNFPDRFSGHQFPNYSSELNVNALLLGDSALYLCASSLVPGLISEAFFGQGTRLTVV.

The chain recombines TRBV27 with TRBJ1-2; 7 nucleotides match TRBD1. Germline lookup yields CDR1 MNHEY and CDR2 SMNVEV (reference sequence). Trimming removed 5 bases from V and 6 bases from J; junction bases left unmatched: 12. The CDR3 has 15 residues. CDR3 sequence (DNA): TGTGCCAGCAGTCCCTGGGACAGCTCGGGGAATGGCTACACCTTC. Translating gives CASSPWDSSGNGYTF.

The chain combines TRBV28 with TRBJ2-1; 8 positions match TRBD2. V gave up 6 bases and J gave up 4 bases; unmatched junction bases: 8. The germline gives CDR1 MDHEN, CDR2 SYDVKM. This CDR3 contains 15 residues. The CDR3 bases are TGTGCCAGCAGCCCTCCTGGACTAGCTTACAATGAGCAGTTCTTC. Its protein is CASSPPGLAYNEQFF.

V is TRBV5-1 and J is TRBJ2-7; 9 bases agree with TRBD1. CDR3 length: 16 amino acids. Germline loops: CDR1 SGHRS, CDR2 YFSETQ. The V gene end was trimmed by 0 bases and the J gene end by 4 bases; junction bases not matched to a gene: 8. The CDR3 DNA follows: TGCGCCAGCAGCTTGGCCCCGCCGGGACAGGGTTACGAGCAGTACTTC. It specifies CASSLAPPGQGYEQYF.

V usage is TRBV7-8 and J usage is TRBJ1-4, with a possible D match to TRBD1 (5 bases). Trimming left V 5 bases short and J 4 bases short, with 17 bases between. The CDR3 extends over 16 amino acids. Germline CDR1 reads SGHVS; CDR2 reads FQNEAQ. The DNA for the CDR3 is TGTGCCAGCAGCCTACGCGCAGGGCAGGTTAATGAAAAACTGTTTTTT. Its protein product is CASSLRAGQVNEKLFF.

The rearrangement links TRBV4-1 to TRBJ2-7; 12 bases are a match to TRBD1. Germline CDR1 and CDR2: MGHRA and YSYEKL. The ends lost 3 bases at V and 6 bases at J; junction bases unmatched: 9. The CDR3 is 16 residues long. CDR3 bases: TGCGCCAGCAGCCAGGGCCCGGGACAGGGGGCGGGCGAGCAGTACTTC. This gives the protein CASSQGPGQGAGEQYF.

This chain uses TRBV5-4 with TRBJ1-2, with D possibly being TRBD1 (5 bases). The CDR3 covers 14 residues. Germline values: CDR1 SGHNT, CDR2 YYREEE (reference sequence). V lost 0 bases, J lost 7 bases, and 13 bases lay in between. CDR3: CASSLGGAGGGYTF. The CDR3 DNA reads as TGTGCCAGCAGCTTGGGAGGGGCGGGAGGTGGCTACACCTTC.

This chain joins TRBV4-1 and TRBJ2-3, with D possibly TRBD2 on 5 matching bases. This CDR3 has 17 residues. CDR1 MGHRA and CDR2 YSYEKL come from the germline V gene. The V end was cut by 0 bases, the J end by 0 bases, with 13 bases between. The CDR3 sequence: CASSQDQAGYSTDTQYF. In nucleotides, the CDR3 is TGCGCCAGCAGCCAAGATCAGGCGGGCTATAGCACAGATACGCAGTATTTT.

The chain uses TRBV2 and TRBJ2-5; 9 nucleotides align to TRBD2. The CDR3 sequence is 17 residues long. Germline V gene sequence: CDR1 SNHLY, CDR2 FYNNEI. Unmatched junction bases numbered 13, after V lost 8 bases and J lost 0 bases. CDR3 DNA: TGTGCCAGCTCGCAGGGTCTGAGCGGGAGGTACCAAGAGACCCAGTACTTC. It is translated as CASSQGLSGRYQETQYF.

The rearrangement links TRBV19 to TRBJ2-1; 8 bases match TRBD2. V was clipped by 5 bases and J by 7 bases; unmatched bases: 4. CDR3 length: 13 amino acids. Germline lookup yields CDR1 LNHDA and CDR2 SQIVND (reference sequence). The CDR3 reads CASSYGRGNEQFF. The CDR3, as DNA: TGTGCCAGTAGTTACGGGAGGGGGAATGAGCAGTTCTTC.

V and J are TRBV28 and TRBJ2-7, with 8 nucleotides matching TRBD2. The CDR3 has 15 amino acids. Germline V gene data show CDR1 as MDHEN and CDR2 as SYDVKM. Trimming at V came to 8 bases and at J to 6 bases, leaving 15 bases not matched to a gene. In nucleotides, the CDR3 is TGTGCCAGCGCGCCGCCGGGACTAGGGCCCCGCGAGCAGTACTTC. Its translation: CASAPPGLGPREQYF.

The chain carries TRBV10-3 and TRBJ2-6; D possibly corresponds to TRBD2 (5 bases). V was cut by 4 bases and J by 2 bases, with 9 bases left in between. CDR3 length: 15 residues. Germline loops: CDR1 ENHRY, CDR2 SYGVKD. CDR3 nucleotides: TGTGCCATCAGTGGATCGGGGACTGGGGCCAACGTCCTGACTTTC. Residues: CAISGSGTGANVLTF.

CDR3 amino acids: CASSEGVLVPNEQFF. The CDR3 region has the DNA TGCGCCAGCAGCGAGGGAGTTTTAGTTCCCAATGAGCAGTTCTTC. This chain uses TRBV5-1 with TRBJ2-1, with D possibly being TRBD2 (5 bases). The CDR3 spans 15 residues. CDR1 and CDR2 (germline): SGHRS, YFSETQ. Trimming left V 4 bases short and J 6 bases short, with 17 bases between.

This clone was detected a few times. The chain couples TRBV27 to TRBJ1-2, with D possibly TRBD1 on 5 matching bases. Per the germline V gene, CDR1 is MNHEY and CDR2 is SMNVEV (reference sequence). CDR3 length equals 13 residues. Trimming removed 5 bases from V and 4 bases from J, with 11 bases in between. CDR3 nucleotides: TGTGCCAGCAGTGGGGGGAGGCTCTATGGCTACACCTTC. Translating it yields CASSGGRLYGYTF.

This chain uses TRBV7-8 with TRBJ2-7, with TRBD1 as a possible D gene (5 bases). In germline, CDR1 is SGHVS, CDR2 FQNEAQ. This CDR3 comprises 14 residues. With 2 bases removed from V and 6 bases from J, the gap between germline ends came to 14 bases. The CDR3 is CASSLIRDVGEQYF. CDR3 DNA sequence: TGTGCCAGCAGCTTAATCAGGGATGTAGGCGAGCAGTACTTC. The entire variable domain, with the rest obtained from reference TRBV7-8 and TRBJ2-7, is as follows: GAGVSQSPRYKVAKRGQDVALRCDPISGHVSLFWYQQALGQGPEFLTYFQNEAQLDKSGLPSDRFFAERPEGSVSTLKIQRTQQEDSAVYLCASSLIRDVGEQYFGPGTRLTVT.

The rearrangement uses TRBV2 and TRBJ2-5; D is possibly TRBD1 (6 bases). The germline V gene has CDR1 SNHLY and CDR2 FYNNEI. The length of the CDR3 is 13 residues. The V and J ends lost 6 bases and 2 bases respectively, with 10 bases between them. Here the CDR3 reads CASRGQLQETQYF. CDR3 DNA sequence: TGTGCCAGCAGAGGACAGCTACAAGAGACCCAGTACTTC.

The chain couples TRBV15 to TRBJ2-7; D possibly corresponds to TRBD1 (5 bases). The CDR3 spans 15 residues. V was clipped by 5 bases and J by 0 bases, with 14 bases between them. Looked up from germline, CDR1 is LNHNV and CDR2 is YYDKDF (reference sequence). The CDR3 region has the DNA TGTGCCACCAGCCGTCTGGACACCTACTCCTACGAGCAGTACTTC. Its protein is CATSRLDTYSYEQYF.

The chain uses TRBV5-6 and TRBJ1-2, with D possibly TRBD1 on 6 matching bases. Trimming cost V 2 bases and J 4 bases, with 15 bases left between them. This CDR3 comprises 15 residues. The V gene's germline CDR1 is SGHDT and CDR2 YYEEEE. CDR3 loop: CASSLGQFNSYGYTF. As DNA, the CDR3 is TGTGCCAGCAGCTTAGGACAGTTTAACAGCTATGGCTACACCTTC.

This chain links TRBV19 with TRBJ2-3, with 9 bases that match TRBD2. V was clipped by 3 bases and J by 6 bases; unmatched bases: 7. CDR3 size: 15 residues. Germline lookup yields CDR1 LNHDA and CDR2 SQIVND (reference sequence). CDR3 protein: CASSIVSGSGDTQYF. CDR3 nucleotides: TGTGCCAGTAGTATCGTTAGCGGGAGTGGCGATACGCAGTATTTT.

V is TRBV27 and J is TRBJ1-4; D gene uncertain. V lost 3 bases, J lost 6 bases, and 14 bases lay in between. The CDR3 contains 15 residues. Germline V gives CDR1 MNHEY, CDR2 SMNVEV (reference sequence). The CDR3 protein is CASSLGEPRDEKLFF. In DNA form, the CDR3 reads TGTGCCAGCAGTTTGGGAGAGCCTCGTGATGAAAAACTGTTTTTT.

This clone was seen a single time. The genes are TRBV27 and TRBJ2-1, with 14 bases aligning to TRBD2. With V trimmed by 5 bases and J by 4 bases, 7 bases remained unmatched. Germline V gene sequence: CDR1 MNHEY, CDR2 SMNVEV (reference sequence). CDR3 size: 17 residues. Here the CDR3 reads CASSRGLAGAWYNEQFF. Here the CDR3 DNA reads TGTGCCAGCAGTCGGGGACTAGCGGGAGCGTGGTACAATGAGCAGTTCTTC.

The chain is built from TRBV4-3 and TRBJ2-5; TRBD1 might be the D (5 bases). The CDR3 covers 13 residues. Between the trimmed V and J ends, which lost 4 bases and 7 bases, there was a span of 13 bases. In germline, CDR1 is LGHNA, CDR2 YSLEER. This CDR3 reads CASSREAGRTQYF. CDR3 bases: TGCGCCAGCAGCCGCGAAGCAGGGCGGACCCAGTACTTC.

CDR3 nucleotides: TGTGCCAGTTTGGGGGGACCATACGAGCAGTACTTC. It translates to CASLGGPYEQYF. This chain connects TRBV6-6 to TRBJ2-7; weak D call: TRBD2 (6 bases). Germline V gene sequence: CDR1 MNHNY, CDR2 SVGAGI (reference sequence). CDR3 length equals 12 residues. V was shortened by 9 bases and J by 4 bases, with 13 bases between the two germline ends.

This clone appeared a single time. A junction boundary mismatches the germline segment, possibly from a read error. The chain recombines TRBV6-5 with TRBJ2-4, with 13 bases aligning to TRBD2. CDR1 is MNHEY and CDR2 is SVGAGI in the germline V gene. This CDR3 comprises 13 residues. CDR3 sequence reads: CASSQGTSGILCF. CDR3 DNA sequence: TGTGCCAGCAGCCAGGGGACTAGCGGGATACTCTGCTTC.